This T cell receptor (beta chain) was obtained from a study of shared clonotypes between healthy human individuals. Sequencing used immunoSEQ multiplex PCR; TCRdb keeps in-frame clones, though not all of them. The data show 2,500,000 or so clones, with approximately 90% seen just once and 0.37% held by the top ten. Looked up from germline, CDR1 is MDHEN and CDR2 is SYDVKM. The CDR3 extends over 12 amino acids. V shed 1 base and J shed 3 bases, with 4 bases lying between them. Sequencing was carried out using naive CD4+ T cells from PBMCs. Subset reported: CD45RA+ positively selected. The clonotype comes from a man aged 18 to 29 in good health. Some clones in this sample may be carry-over from other donors' samples. The chain employs TRBV28 and TRBJ2-7; D ambiguous. The CDR3 bases are TGTGCCAGCAGTTTATATTTCTACGAGCAGTACTTC. Its protein is CASSLYFYEQYF.